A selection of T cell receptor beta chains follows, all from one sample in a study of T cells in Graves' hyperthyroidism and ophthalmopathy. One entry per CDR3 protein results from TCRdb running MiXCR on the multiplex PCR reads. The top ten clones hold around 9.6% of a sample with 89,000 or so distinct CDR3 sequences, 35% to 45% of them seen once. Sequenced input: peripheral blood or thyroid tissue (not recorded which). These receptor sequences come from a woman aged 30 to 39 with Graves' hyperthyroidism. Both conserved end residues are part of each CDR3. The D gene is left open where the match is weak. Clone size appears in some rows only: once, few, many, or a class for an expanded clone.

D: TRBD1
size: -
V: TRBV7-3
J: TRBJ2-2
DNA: TGTGCCAGCAGCCTAAGACAGGGGAGCGGGGAGCTGTTTTTT
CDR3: CASSLRQGSGELFF

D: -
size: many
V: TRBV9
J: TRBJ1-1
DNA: TGTGCCAGCAGCGTGGACACCCGTATAGGGACTGAAGCTTTCTTT
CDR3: CASSVDTRIGTEAFF

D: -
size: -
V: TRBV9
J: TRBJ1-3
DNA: TGTGCCAGCAGCGTGGGAAACACCATATATTTT
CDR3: CASSVGNTIYF

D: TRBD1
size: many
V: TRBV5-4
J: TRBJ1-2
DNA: TGTGCCAGCACGCCTGGAGGGACAGGGATGAACTATGGCTACACCTTC
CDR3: CASTPGGTGMNYGYTF

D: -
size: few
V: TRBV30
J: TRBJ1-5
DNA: TGTGCCTGGAGCCGGGATAATAGCAATCAGCCCCAGCATTTT
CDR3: CAWSRDNSNQPQHF

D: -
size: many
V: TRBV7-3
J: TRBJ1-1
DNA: TGTGCCAGCAGCTCGGGTCCTGGATCGCGCACTGAAGCTTTCTTT
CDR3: CASSSGPGSRTEAFF

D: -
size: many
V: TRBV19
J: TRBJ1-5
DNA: TGTGCCAGTAGTATAGGAAGGGAAGGGAATCAGCCCCAGCATTTT
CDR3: CASSIGREGNQPQHF

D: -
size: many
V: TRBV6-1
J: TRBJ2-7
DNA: TGTGCCAGCATCCGACTAGGCTACGAGCAGTACTTC
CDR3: CASIRLGYEQYF

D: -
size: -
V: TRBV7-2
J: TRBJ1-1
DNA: TGTGCCAGCAGTTTTCCGGGGGGGAACACTGAAGCTTTCTTT
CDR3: CASSFPGGNTEAFF

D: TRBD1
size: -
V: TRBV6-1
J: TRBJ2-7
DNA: TGTGCCAGCAGTGAAGGGGACAGACCCTACGAGCAGTACTTC
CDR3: CASSEGDRPYEQYF

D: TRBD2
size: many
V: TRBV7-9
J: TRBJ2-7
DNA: TGTGCCAGCAGCTTTTCATCAGCGGGAGGGACCTACGAGCAGTACTTC
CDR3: CASSFSSAGGTYEQYF

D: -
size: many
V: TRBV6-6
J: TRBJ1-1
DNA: TGTGCCAGCAGTTACCTTGCGGGAAACACTGAAGCTTTCTTT
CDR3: CASSYLAGNTEAFF

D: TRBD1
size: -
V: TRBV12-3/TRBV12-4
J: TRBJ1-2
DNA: TGTGCCAGCAGTCCCAGACAGGGGGCGGAAGGCTACACCTTC
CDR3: CASSPRQGAEGYTF

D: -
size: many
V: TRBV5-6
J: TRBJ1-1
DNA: TGTGCCAGCAGCTTAGTTAGGGTCGGAGGTGAAGCTTTCTTT
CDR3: CASSLVRVGGEAFF

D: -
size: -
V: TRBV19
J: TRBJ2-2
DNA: TGTGCCAGCCACGGCGGGGAGCTGTTTTTT
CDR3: CASHGGELFF

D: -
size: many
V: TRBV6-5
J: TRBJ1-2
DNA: TGTGCCAGCAGTTACGGCGGGCTGAGGGGTGGCTACACCTTC
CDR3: CASSYGGLRGGYTF